This T cell receptor beta chain derives from a study of blood T cell repertoires in COVID-19. Study-level background: T cells, B-cell-depleted T cells, or PBMCs supplied cDNA or gDNA.

Study processing details: For nucleated cells, counts were estimated from reference gene primer amplification. Sequencing was performed with immunoSEQ multiplex PCR; in TCRdb, only in-frame clones are kept and a portion is missing. V and J calls and clone size are given by that table; D and trimming were obtained from the DNA. The data contain 87,000 or so clones, around 87% of them singletons. This CDR3 comprises 13 residues. The material sequenced was peripheral blood. This receptor was identified in a woman over 75 with acute or convalescent COVID-19. The chain combines TRBV21-1 with TRBJ2-6; the table gives TRBD1 as D, unverified against the DNA. TRBV21-1 is recorded as a pseudogene. CDR3 residues: CASIRVGANVLTF. The CDR3 DNA is TGTGCCAGCATCAGGGTTGGGGCCAACGTCCTGACTTTC.